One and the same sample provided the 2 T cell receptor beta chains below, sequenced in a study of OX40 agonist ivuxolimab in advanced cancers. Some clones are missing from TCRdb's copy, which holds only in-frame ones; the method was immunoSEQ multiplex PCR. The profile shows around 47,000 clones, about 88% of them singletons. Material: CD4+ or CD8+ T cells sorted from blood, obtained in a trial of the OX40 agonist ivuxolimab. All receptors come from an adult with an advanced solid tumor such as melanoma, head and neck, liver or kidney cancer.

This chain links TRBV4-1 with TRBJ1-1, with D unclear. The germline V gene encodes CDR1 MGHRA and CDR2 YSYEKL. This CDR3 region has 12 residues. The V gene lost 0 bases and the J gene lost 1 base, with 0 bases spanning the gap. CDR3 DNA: TGCGCCAGCAGCCAAGAGAACACTGAAGCTTTCTTT. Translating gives CASSQENTEAFF.

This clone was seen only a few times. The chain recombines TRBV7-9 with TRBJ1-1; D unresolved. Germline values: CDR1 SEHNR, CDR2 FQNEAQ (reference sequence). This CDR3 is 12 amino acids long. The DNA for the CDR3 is TGTGCGGAGCGGCCAAGTGACACTGAAGCTTTCTTT. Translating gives CAERPSDTEAFF.